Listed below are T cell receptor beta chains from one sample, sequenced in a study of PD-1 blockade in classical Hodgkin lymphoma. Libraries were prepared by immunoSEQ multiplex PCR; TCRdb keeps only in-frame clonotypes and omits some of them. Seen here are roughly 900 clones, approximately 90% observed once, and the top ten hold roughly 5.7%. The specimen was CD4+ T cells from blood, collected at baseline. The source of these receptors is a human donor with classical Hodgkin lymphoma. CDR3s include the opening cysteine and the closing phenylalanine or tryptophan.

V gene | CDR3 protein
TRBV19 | CASSSGDTQYF
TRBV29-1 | CSHGRLNNEQFF
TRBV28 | CACCRSNQPQHF
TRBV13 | CASSYGTGGNTIYF
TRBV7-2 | CASSFDTLIGSPLHF
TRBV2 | CASKLDSTVTGELFF
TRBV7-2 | CASSYTGGTGELFF
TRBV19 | CASSIALQVYNEQFF
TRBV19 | CASSILSGSTDTQYF
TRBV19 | CASGVRLAGGPYEQFF
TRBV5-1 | CASSLAGEGYNEQFF
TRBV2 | CASSDEGLAIDTQYF
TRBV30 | CAWIPGTSVYNEQFF
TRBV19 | CASSSGQGVTETQYF
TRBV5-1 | CASSWGRGQETQYF
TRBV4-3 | CASSQGRMNTEAFF
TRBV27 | CASSFQGGNQPQHF
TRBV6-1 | CASILELAPYEQYF
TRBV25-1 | CASNQTGTFSTGYGYTF
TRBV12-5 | CASGLGTLSSYNEQFF
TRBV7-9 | CASSSQGAGEKLFF
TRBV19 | CASSIGAGVLNTEAFF
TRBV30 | CAWSVGSYTGELFF
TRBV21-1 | CASRSPIATLSETQYF
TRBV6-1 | CASNLSRGSPYEQYF
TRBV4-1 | CASSQEVVLGANVLTF
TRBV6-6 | CASSYRGKETQYF
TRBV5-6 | CASSLVGTGGTEAFF
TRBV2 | CASLGRETDTQYF
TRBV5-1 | CASSGQGATNYGYTF
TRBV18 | CASSPTTGDETQYF
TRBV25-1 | CASVTGGGEQYF
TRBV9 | CASSENIQATSSGNTIYF
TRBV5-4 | CASSFPSGVGETQYF
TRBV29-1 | CSGLSVGTEAFF
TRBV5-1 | CASSLDSEAFF
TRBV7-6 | CASSLETGAYNEQFF
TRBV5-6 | CASSAAATDTQYF
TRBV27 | CASSLTRTNTEAFF
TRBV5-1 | CASSLGPATDPSGYTF
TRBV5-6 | CASSLFRVLDEQYF
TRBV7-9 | CASSLGLAGAYNEQFF
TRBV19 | CASSIQRQAFISGANVLTF
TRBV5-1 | CASSSPEQGLNEQFF
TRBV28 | CASSLQGGEQFF
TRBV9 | CASSDRGQVLSSYNEQFF
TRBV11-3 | CASSLDGNTGELFF
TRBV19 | CASSKRGLLEAFF
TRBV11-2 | CASSLAQGAYNEQFF
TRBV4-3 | CASSQGGGGRDTQYF
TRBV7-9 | CASNPTGLTGELFF